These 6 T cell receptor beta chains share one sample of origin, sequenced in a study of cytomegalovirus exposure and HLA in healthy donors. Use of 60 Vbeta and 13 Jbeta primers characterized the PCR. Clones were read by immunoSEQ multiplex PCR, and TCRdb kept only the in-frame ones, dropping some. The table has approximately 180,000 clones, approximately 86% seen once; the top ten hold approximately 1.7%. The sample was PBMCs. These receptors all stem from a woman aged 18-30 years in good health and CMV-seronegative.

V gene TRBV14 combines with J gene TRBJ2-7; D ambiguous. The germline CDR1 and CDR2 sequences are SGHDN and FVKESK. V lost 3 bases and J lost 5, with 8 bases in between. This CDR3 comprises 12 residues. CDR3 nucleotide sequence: TGTGCCAGCAGCCAGTCGTGGCACGAGCAGTACTTC. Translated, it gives CASSQSWHEQYF.

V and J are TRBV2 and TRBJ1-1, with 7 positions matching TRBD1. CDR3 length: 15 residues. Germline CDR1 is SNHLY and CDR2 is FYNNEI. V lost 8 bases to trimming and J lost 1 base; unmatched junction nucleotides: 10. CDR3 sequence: CASRDRRDWNTEAFF. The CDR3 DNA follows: TGTGCCAGCCGGGACAGAAGGGATTGGAACACTGAAGCTTTCTTT.

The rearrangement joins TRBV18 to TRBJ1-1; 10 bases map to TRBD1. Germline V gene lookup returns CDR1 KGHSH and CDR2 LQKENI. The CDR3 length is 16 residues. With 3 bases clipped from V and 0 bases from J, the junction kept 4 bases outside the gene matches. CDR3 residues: CASSPGQGPMNTEAFF. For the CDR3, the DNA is TGTGCCAGCTCACCGGGACAGGGGCCCATGAACACTGAAGCTTTCTTT.

CDR3: CASSLIVRASGQRNEQFF. The CDR3 DNA reads TGCGCCAGCAGCTTGATCGTCCGGGCTAGCGGGCAGAGGAATGAGCAGTTCTTC. The chain uses TRBV5-1 and TRBJ2-1, with 8 bases lining up with TRBD2. The germline V gene encodes CDR1 SGHRS and CDR2 YFSETQ. The junction had 16 bases not matched to a gene; V was cut back by 1 base and J by 7 bases. The CDR3 consists of 18 residues.

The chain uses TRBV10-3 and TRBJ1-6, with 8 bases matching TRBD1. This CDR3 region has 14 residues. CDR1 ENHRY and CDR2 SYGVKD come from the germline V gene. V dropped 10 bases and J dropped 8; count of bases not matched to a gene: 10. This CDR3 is CATTDRATDSPLHF. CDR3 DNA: TGTGCCACAACGGACAGGGCAACTGATTCACCCCTCCACTTT.

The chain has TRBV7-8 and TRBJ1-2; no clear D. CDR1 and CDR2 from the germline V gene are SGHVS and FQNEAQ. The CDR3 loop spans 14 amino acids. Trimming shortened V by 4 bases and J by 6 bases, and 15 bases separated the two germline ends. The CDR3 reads CASSSRLAYHGYTF. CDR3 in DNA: TGTGCCAGCAGCTCCCGATTGGCTTACCATGGCTACACCTTC.